This T cell receptor (beta chain) originates from a study of T cells expressing NK-cell markers. No DNA is given; TCRdb re-called the 5' RACE reads and lists each CDR3 protein once. This sample's table reports tens of thousands of distinct CDR3 sequences. Germline-derived CDR1 and CDR2 are LGHDT and YNNKEL (reference sequence). The CDR3 spans 16 residues. The rearrangement links TRBV3-1 to TRBJ2-2; no DNA is available, so the TRBD1 call from TCRdb remains unchecked. This clonotype was obtained from a woman aged 18-70 years in good health. Sequencing was carried out using blood T cells: a sorted CD56 or NKG2C T cell subset, CD4+ or CD8+ T cells, or bulk PBMC T cells (not recorded which). This chain's CDR3 is CASSIVWGDYTGELFF.